The rows below give T cell receptor beta chains drawn from one sample of a study of identical twins. TCRdb reprocessed the 5' RACE reads with MiXCR, giving one entry per CDR3 protein. The sample includes some 1,700,000 distinct CDR3 sequences, 32% of them seen just once. Sequencing was done on a sample of cord blood. These receptors all stem from a newborn girl in good health. Each CDR3 is given with its conserved first and last residue. D genes are given only for firm matches. Size values are once, few and many counts, or a class for expanded clones, and some rows have none.

V	size	J	D	CDR3	DNA
TRBV20-1	few	TRBJ1-2	TRBD1	CSARNRGQFNYGYTF	TGCAGTGCTCGGAACCGGGGACAGTTTAACTATGGCTACACCTTC
TRBV20-1	NA	TRBJ2-7	NA	CSATQFLGGLGEQYF	TGCAGTGCTACCCAGTTTTTAGGGGGGTTGGGCGAGCAGTACTTC
TRBV20-1	NA	TRBJ1-5	NA	CSARWDINQPQHF	TGCAGTGCTAGGTGGGACATCAATCAGCCCCAGCATTTT
TRBV20-1	few	TRBJ2-7	TRBD1	CSARGNGQDLYEQYF	TGCAGTGCTAGAGGGAATGGACAGGACCTCTACGAGCAGTACTTC
TRBV20-1	NA	TRBJ2-7	NA	CSAREVRGYEQYF	TGCAGTGCTAGAGAAGTTAGGGGCTACGAGCAGTACTTC
TRBV28	few	TRBJ1-2	NA	CASSFASAVYGYTF	TGTGCCAGCAGTTTTGCGTCGGCGGTCTATGGCTACACCTTC
TRBV21-1	few	TRBJ1-5	NA	CASSKIRDRGPYSNQPQHF	TGTGCCAGCAGCAAAATCCGGGACAGGGGACCTTATAGCAATCAGCCCCAGCATTTT
TRBV6-6	NA	TRBJ2-5	NA	CASRGARETQYF	TGTGCCAGCAGGGGGGCGCGGGAGACCCAGTACTTC
TRBV5-1	once	TRBJ1-6	TRBD1	CASSPGQHNSPPHF	TGCGCCAGCAGCCCGGGACAGCATAATTCACCCCCCCACTTT
TRBV5-1	NA	TRBJ2-7	NA	CASSLPLALTSDREQYF	TGCGCCAGCAGCCTTCCCCTTGCCCTGACATCCGATAGAGAGCAGTACTTC
TRBV11-1	NA	TRBJ2-3	NA	CASSPSSWGSTDTQYF	TGTGCCAGCAGCCCGTCCAGTTGGGGCAGCACAGATACGCAGTATTTT
TRBV11-3	few	TRBJ2-5	TRBD1	CASSGQGSMETQYF	TGTGCCAGCAGTGGACAGGGGAGTATGGAGACCCAGTACTTC
TRBV7-6	NA	TRBJ2-6	NA	CASSLVPRPGANVLTF	TGTGCCAGCAGCTTAGTGCCCAGGCCTGGGGCCAACGTCCTGACTTTC
TRBV6-5	NA	TRBJ1-5	NA	CASSQDRVHQPQHF	TGTGCCAGCAGTCAGGACAGAGTTCATCAGCCCCAGCATTTT
TRBV20-1	few	TRBJ2-5	NA	CSATRQSQETQYF	TGCAGTGCTACTCGACAGTCCCAAGAGACCCAGTACTTC
TRBV19	NA	TRBJ2-4	NA	CASNRGGENIQYF	TGTGCCAGTAATAGGGGGGGGGAAAACATTCAGTACTTC
TRBV28	many	TRBJ2-7	NA	CASSESGRGSYEQYF	TGTGCCAGCAGTGAAAGCGGGCGAGGTTCCTACGAGCAGTACTTC
TRBV11-2	few	TRBJ1-5	NA	CASSPGNWGDSYQPQHF	TGTGCCAGCAGCCCAGGCAATTGGGGTGACAGTTATCAGCCCCAGCATTTT
TRBV7-9	NA	TRBJ2-3	TRBD2	CASSLRAGAADTQYF	TGTGCCAGCAGCCTCAGAGCGGGAGCCGCAGATACGCAGTATTTT
TRBV7-2	few	TRBJ2-2	TRBD2	CASSPVSGRFTGELFF	TGTGCCAGCAGCCCCGTTAGCGGGAGGTTTACCGGGGAGCTGTTTTTT
TRBV7-2	many	TRBJ1-5	NA	CASSLARGNQPQHF	TGTGCCAGCAGCTTAGCCAGGGGCAATCAGCCCCAGCATTTT
TRBV7-9	NA	TRBJ2-2	TRBD1	CAGRLRDRGVMGTGELFF	TGTGCCGGCAGACTACGGGACAGGGGTGTTATGGGCACCGGGGAGCTGTTTTTT
TRBV20-1	few	TRBJ2-1	NA	CSAMGLNEQFF	TGCAGTGCTATGGGGCTGAATGAGCAGTTCTTC
TRBV27	NA	TRBJ1-5	NA	CASTQTSNQPQHF	TGTGCCAGCACTCAGACGAGCAATCAGCCCCAGCATTTT
TRBV20-1	NA	TRBJ2-7	TRBD1	CSARDQGACEQYF	TGCAGTGCTAGAGATCAGGGGGCCTGCGAGCAGTACTTC
TRBV5-1	many	TRBJ2-7	NA	CASRSTYEQYF	TGTGCCAGCAGGTCTACCTACGAGCAGTACTTC
TRBV20-1	few	TRBJ2-1	NA	CSAEISAEQFF	TGCAGTGCTGAAATATCAGCTGAGCAGTTCTTC
TRBV2	few	TRBJ1-4	NA	CASSESGKLFF	TGTGCCAGCAGTGAATCGGGAAAACTGTTTTTT
TRBV20-1	NA	TRBJ2-7	TRBD2	CSASSGGPSYEQYF	TGCAGTGCTAGTAGCGGGGGGCCATCCTACGAGCAGTACTTC
TRBV5-1	few	TRBJ2-3	TRBD2	CASSLRPSGGTDTQYF	TGCGCCAGCAGCTTGAGGCCTAGCGGGGGAACAGATACGCAGTATTTT
TRBV14	NA	TRBJ1-4	TRBD1	CASSQVRGPNEKLFF	TGTGCCAGCAGCCAAGTCAGGGGGCCTAATGAAAAACTGTTTTTT
TRBV4-2	few	TRBJ2-1	TRBD2	CASSQASVAGGMDEQFF	TGTGCCAGCAGCCAAGCCTCGGTAGCGGGGGGCATGGATGAGCAGTTCTTC
TRBV5-1	few	TRBJ1-1	NA	CASSWGPDTEAFF	TGCGCCAGCAGCTGGGGGCCAGACACTGAAGCTTTCTTT
TRBV6-5	few	TRBJ2-4	NA	CASIPGELAKNIQYF	TGTGCCAGCATCCCGGGGGAGTTGGCCAAAAACATTCAGTACTTC
TRBV27	NA	TRBJ2-7	NA	CASSLSSLAGSYEQYF	TGTGCCAGCAGTTTAAGTTCGCTAGCCGGCTCCTACGAGCAGTACTTC
TRBV2	NA	TRBJ1-6	TRBD1	CASSGDRDSPLHF	TGTGCCAGCAGTGGGGACAGAGATTCACCCCTCCACTTT
TRBV20-1	once	TRBJ1-6	NA	CSASEGPRNSPLHF	TGCAGTGCTAGTGAGGGACCGCGAAATTCACCCCTCCACTTT
TRBV2	NA	TRBJ2-5	NA	CASSESSGNEQYF	TGTGCCAGCAGTGAGAGTAGCGGCAATGAGCAGTACTTC
TRBV12-3/TRBV12-4	many	TRBJ2-3	NA	CASSLFTQYF	TGTGCCAGCAGTTTGTTTACGCAGTATTTT
TRBV5-6	NA	TRBJ1-1	TRBD1	CASSPGTGGGNTEAFF	TGTGCCAGCAGCCCCGGGACAGGGGGCGGTAACACTGAAGCTTTCTTT
TRBV6-1	few	TRBJ2-7	NA	CASSEAEQYF	TGTGCCAGCAGTGAAGCCGAGCAGTACTTC
TRBV20-1	few	TRBJ2-3	NA	CSAKPGSAQYF	TGCAGTGCTAAGCCCGGGAGCGCGCAGTATTTT
TRBV25-1	NA	TRBJ2-7	TRBD1	CASRVSGTGSYEQYF	TGTGCCAGCAGAGTCTCCGGGACAGGGTCCTACGAGCAGTACTTC
TRBV6-2/TRBV6-3	NA	TRBJ2-7	NA	CASRRMGSSYEQYF	TGTGCCAGCAGACGTATGGGGAGCTCCTACGAGCAGTACTTC
TRBV27	NA	TRBJ2-7	NA	CASTRGYSYEQYF	TGTGCCAGCACCAGGGGCTACTCCTACGAGCAGTACTTC
TRBV7-2	NA	TRBJ2-3	NA	CASSLMGFGGATDTQYF	TGTGCCAGCAGCTTAATGGGCTTTGGGGGGGCCACAGATACGCAGTATTTT
TRBV7-9	NA	TRBJ2-7	NA	CTSSLRALPTYEQYF	TGTACCAGCAGCTTAAGGGCCCTACCTACCTACGAGCAGTACTTC
TRBV20-1	few	TRBJ2-1	NA	CSARTFGGGSYNEQFF	TGCAGTGCTAGGACCTTTGGGGGGGGCTCTTACAATGAGCAGTTCTTC
TRBV29-1	many	TRBJ1-2	NA	CSVDWRGGTNYGYTF	TGCAGCGTTGATTGGAGGGGAGGGACTAACTATGGCTACACCTTC
TRBV12-3/TRBV12-4	few	TRBJ2-7	NA	CASSLALRGLAASSPYEQYF	TGTGCCAGCAGTTTAGCGCTAAGGGGGCTAGCGGCGTCGAGTCCATACGAGCAGTACTTC
TRBV9	NA	TRBJ2-1	NA	CASSVAGVGETQFF	TGTGCCAGCAGCGTAGCGGGAGTTGGGGAGACCCAGTTCTTC
TRBV28	NA	TRBJ1-4	NA	CASSFPKGGGKLFF	TGTGCCAGCAGTTTCCCCAAGGGAGGGGGAAAACTGTTTTTT
TRBV29-1	many	TRBJ1-1	TRBD1	CSVGTGVNTEAFF	TGCAGCGTTGGGACAGGGGTGAACACTGAAGCTTTCTTT